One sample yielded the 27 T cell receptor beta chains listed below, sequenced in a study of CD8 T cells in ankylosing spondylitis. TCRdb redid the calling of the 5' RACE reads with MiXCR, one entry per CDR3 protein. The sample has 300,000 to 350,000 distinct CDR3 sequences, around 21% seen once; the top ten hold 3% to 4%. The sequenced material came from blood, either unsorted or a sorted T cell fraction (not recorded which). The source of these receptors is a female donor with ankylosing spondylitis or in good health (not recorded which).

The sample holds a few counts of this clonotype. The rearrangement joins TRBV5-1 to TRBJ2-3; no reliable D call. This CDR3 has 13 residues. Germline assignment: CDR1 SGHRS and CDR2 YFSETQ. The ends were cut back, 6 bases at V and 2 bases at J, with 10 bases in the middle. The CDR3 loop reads CASIGSLTDTQYF. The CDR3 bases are TGCGCCAGCATCGGCAGCCTCACAGATACGCAGTATTTT.

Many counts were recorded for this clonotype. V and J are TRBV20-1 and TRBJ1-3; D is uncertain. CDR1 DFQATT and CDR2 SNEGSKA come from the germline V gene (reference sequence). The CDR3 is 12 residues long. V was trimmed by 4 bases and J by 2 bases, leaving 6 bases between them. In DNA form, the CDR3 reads TGCAGTGCTACAGTAACTGGAAACACCATATATTTT. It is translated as CSATVTGNTIYF.

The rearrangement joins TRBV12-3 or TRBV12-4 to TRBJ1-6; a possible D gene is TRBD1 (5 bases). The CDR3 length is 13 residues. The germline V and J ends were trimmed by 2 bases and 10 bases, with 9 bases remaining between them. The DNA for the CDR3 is TGTGCCAGCAGTTTACGGGGGGAATCACCCCTCCACTTT. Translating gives CASSLRGESPLHF.

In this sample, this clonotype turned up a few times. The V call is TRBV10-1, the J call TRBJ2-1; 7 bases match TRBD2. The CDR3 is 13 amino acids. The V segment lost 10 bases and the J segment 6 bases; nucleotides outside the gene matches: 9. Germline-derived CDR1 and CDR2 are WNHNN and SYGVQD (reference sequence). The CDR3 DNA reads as TGCGCCAAACCATCGGGGGGATTCAATGAGCAGTTCTTC. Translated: CAKPSGGFNEQFF.

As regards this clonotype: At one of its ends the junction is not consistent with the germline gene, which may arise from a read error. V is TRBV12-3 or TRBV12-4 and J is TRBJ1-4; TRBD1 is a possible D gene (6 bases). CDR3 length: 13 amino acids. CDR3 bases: TGTGCTAGCACCCCAGGGGAGGATGGAAAACTGTTTTTT. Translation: CASTPGEDGKLFF.

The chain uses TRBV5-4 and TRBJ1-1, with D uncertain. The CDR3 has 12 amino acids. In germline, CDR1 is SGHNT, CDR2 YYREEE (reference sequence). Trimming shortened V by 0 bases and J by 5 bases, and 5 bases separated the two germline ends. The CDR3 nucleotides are TGTGCCAGCAGCTTGGCCCCTACTGAAGCTTTCTTT. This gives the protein CASSLAPTEAFF.

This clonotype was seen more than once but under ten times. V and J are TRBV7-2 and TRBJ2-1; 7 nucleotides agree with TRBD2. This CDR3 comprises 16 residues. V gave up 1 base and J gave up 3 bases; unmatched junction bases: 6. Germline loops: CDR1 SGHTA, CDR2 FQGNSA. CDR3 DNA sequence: TGTGCCAGCAGCTTAGACGGCGGGAGCAGCTACAATGAGCAGTTCTTC. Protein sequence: CASSLDGGSSYNEQFF.

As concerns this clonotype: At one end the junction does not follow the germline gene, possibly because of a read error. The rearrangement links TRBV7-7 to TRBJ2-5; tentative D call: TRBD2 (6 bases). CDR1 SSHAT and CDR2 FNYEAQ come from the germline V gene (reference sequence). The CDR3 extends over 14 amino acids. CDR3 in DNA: TGTGCTAGCAGCTTTGGAGGAGGGCTAAGGACCCAGTACTTC. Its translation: CASSFGGGLRTQYF.

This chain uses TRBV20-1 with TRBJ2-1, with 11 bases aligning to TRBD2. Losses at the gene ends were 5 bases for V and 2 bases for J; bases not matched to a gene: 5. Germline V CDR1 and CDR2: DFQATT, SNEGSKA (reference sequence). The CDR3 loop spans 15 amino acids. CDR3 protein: CSAETSGKPYNEQFF. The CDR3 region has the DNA TGCAGTGCTGAGACTAGCGGGAAGCCCTACAATGAGCAGTTCTTC.

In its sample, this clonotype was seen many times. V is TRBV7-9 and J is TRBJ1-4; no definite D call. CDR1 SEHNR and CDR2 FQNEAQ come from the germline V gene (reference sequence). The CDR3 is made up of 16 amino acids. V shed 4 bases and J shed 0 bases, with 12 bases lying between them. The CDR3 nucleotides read TGTGCCAGCAGCTCGTCGGGCGGGGCAACTAATGAAAAACTGTTTTTT. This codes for CASSSSGGATNEKLFF.

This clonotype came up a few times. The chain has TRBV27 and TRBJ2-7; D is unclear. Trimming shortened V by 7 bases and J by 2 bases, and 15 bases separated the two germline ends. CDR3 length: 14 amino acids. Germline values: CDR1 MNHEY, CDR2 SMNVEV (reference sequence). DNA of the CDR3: TGTGCCAGCATGCTGAGGTACCCCACCTACGAGCAGTACTTC. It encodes CASMLRYPTYEQYF.

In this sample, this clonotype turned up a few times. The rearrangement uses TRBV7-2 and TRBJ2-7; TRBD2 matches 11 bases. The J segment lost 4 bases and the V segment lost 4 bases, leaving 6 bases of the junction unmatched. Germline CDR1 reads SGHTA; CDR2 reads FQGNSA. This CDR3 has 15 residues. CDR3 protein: CASSSSSGRTYEQYF. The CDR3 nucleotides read TGTGCCAGCAGCTCGTCTAGCGGGAGGACTTACGAGCAGTACTTC.

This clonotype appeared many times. The CDR3 sequence is CASTSSYNSPLHF. In DNA form, the CDR3 reads TGTGCCAGCACAAGCTCCTATAATTCACCCCTCCACTTT. This chain connects TRBV28 to TRBJ1-6; D ambiguous. The V gene's germline CDR1 is MDHEN and CDR2 SYDVKM. Deletions cut 7 bases from V and 0 bases from J, with 4 bases between. This CDR3 is 13 amino acids long.

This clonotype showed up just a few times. Here the CDR3 reads CASSSSPGSTGNTIYF. Here the CDR3 DNA reads TGTGCCAGCAGTTCCAGTCCGGGAAGCACTGGAAACACCATATATTTT. This chain uses TRBV12-3 or TRBV12-4 with TRBJ1-3; D call uncertain. V lost 4 bases and J 2 bases, leaving 15 bases between the germline ends. The length of the CDR3 is 16 residues.

The CDR3 is CASSNRDRKIYEQYF. CDR3 DNA sequence: TGTGCCAGCAGTAACCGGGACAGGAAGATCTACGAGCAGTACTTC. The chain has TRBV2 and TRBJ2-7; 8 bases agree with TRBD1. The CDR3 is 15 residues long. Germline V gene data show CDR1 as SNHLY and CDR2 as FYNNEI. The V gene end was trimmed by 5 bases and the J gene end by 3 bases; junction bases not matched to a gene: 9.

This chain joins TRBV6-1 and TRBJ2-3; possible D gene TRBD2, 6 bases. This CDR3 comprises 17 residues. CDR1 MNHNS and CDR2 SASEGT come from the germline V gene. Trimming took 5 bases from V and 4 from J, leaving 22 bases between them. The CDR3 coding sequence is TGTGCCAGCAGTCCAACTCGAATGAGACTAGAGGCAGATACGCAGTATTTT. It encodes CASSPTRMRLEADTQYF.

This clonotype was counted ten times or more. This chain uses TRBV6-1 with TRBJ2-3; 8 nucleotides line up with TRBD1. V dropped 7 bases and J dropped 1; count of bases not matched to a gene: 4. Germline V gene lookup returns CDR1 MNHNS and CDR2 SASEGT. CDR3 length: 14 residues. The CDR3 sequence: CASKSTGGTDTQYF. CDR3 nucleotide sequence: TGTGCCAGCAAGTCGACAGGGGGCACAGATACGCAGTATTTT.

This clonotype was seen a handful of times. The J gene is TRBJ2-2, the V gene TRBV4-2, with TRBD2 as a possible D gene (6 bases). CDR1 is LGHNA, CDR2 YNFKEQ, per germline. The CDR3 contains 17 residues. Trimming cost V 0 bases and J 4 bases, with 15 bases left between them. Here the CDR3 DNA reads TGTGCCAGCAGCCAAGATATCGGGGGAAGTTCCACCGGGGAGCTGTTTTTT. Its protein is CASSQDIGGSSTGELFF.

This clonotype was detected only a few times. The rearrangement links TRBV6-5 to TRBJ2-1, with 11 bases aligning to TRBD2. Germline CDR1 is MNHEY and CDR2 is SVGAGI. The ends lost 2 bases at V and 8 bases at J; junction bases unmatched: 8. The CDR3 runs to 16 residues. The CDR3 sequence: CASSYVVAGGRHEQFF. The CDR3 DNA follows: TGTGCCAGCAGTTACGTGGTAGCGGGAGGGCGGCATGAGCAGTTCTTC.

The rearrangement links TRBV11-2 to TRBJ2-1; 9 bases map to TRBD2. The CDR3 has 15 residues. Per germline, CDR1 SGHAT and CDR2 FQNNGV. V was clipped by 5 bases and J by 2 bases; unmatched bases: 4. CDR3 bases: TGTGCCAGCAGCGTAGCGGGAGATACCTACAATGAGCAGTTCTTC. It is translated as CASSVAGDTYNEQFF.

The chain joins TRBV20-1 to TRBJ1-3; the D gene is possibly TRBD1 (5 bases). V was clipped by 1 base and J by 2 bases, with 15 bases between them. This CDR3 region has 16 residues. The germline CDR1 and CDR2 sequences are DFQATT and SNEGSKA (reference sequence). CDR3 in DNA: TGCAGTGCTAGAGGTATCAGTGGGGGACCTGGAAACACCATATATTTT. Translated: CSARGISGGPGNTIYF.

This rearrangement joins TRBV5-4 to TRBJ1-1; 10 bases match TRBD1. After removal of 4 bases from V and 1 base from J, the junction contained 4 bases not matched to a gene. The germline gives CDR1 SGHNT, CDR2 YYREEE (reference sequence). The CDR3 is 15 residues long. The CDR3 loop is CASSPRDRGNTEAFF. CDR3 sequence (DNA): TGTGCCAGCAGCCCTCGGGACAGGGGGAACACTGAAGCTTTCTTT.

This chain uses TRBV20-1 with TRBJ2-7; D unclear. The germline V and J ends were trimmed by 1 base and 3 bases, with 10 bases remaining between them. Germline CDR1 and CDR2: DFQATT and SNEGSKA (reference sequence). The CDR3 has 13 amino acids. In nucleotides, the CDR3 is TGCAGTGCTAGAGTATTGCAAATCTACGAGCAGTACTTC. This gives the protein CSARVLQIYEQYF.

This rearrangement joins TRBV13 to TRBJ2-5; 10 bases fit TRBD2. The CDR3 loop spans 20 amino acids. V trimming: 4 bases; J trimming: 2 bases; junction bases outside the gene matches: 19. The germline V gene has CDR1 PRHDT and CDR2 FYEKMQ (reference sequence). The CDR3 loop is CASSSLSAWTSGPQQETQYF. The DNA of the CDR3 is TGTGCCAGCAGCTCCCTATCTGCGTGGACTAGCGGTCCACAGCAAGAGACCCAGTACTTC.

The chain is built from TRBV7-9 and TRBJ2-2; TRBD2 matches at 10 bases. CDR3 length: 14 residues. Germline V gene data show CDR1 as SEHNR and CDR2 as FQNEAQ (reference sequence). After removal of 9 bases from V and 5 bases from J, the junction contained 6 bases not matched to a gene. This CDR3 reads CASEASGRTGELFF. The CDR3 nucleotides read TGTGCCAGTGAGGCTAGCGGGAGAACCGGGGAGCTGTTTTTT.

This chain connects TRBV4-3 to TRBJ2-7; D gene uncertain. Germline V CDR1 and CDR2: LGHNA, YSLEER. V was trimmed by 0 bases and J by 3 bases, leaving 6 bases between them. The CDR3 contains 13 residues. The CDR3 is CASSQDLSYEQYF. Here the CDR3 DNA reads TGCGCCAGCAGCCAAGATCTAAGCTACGAGCAGTACTTC.

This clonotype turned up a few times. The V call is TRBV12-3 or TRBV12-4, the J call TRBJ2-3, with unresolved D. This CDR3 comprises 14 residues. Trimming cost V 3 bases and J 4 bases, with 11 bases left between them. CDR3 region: CASSFGGLPDTQYF. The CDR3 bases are TGTGCCAGCAGTTTTGGTGGGTTGCCAGATACGCAGTATTTT.